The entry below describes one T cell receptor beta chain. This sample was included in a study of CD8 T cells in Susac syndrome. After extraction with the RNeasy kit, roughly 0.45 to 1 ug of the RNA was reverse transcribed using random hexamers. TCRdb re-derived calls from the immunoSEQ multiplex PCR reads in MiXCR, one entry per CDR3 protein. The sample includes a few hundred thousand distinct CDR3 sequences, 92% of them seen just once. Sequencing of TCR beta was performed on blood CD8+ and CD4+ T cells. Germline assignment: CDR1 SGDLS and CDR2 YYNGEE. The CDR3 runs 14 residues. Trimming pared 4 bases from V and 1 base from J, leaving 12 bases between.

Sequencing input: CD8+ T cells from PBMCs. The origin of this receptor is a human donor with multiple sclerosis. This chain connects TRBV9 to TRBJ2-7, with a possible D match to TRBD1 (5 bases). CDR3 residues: CASSPATVSYEQYF. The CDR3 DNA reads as TGTGCCAGCAGCCCAGCGACAGTTTCCTACGAGCAGTACTTC. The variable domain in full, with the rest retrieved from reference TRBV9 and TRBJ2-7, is DSGVTQTPKHLITATGQRVTLRCSPRSGDLSVYWYQQSLDQGLQFLIQYYNGEERAKGNILERFSAQQFPDLHSELNLSSLELGDSALYFCASSPATVSYEQYFGPGTRLTVT.